Reported below is one T cell receptor beta chain. The antigen remains unidentified. Investigators sought sequencing depths of between 1 in 200,000 and 1 in 1 million T cells. Sequencing was performed with immunoSEQ multiplex PCR; in TCRdb, only in-frame clones are kept and a portion is missing. The profile shows some 150,000 clones, 79% of them singletons. V lost 5 bases and J lost 4; bases outside the gene matches: 6. This CDR3 comprises 15 residues. CDR1 is SNHLY and CDR2 is FYNNEI in the germline V gene. This specimen belongs to a study of cytotoxic CD8 clonotypes in ibrutinib-treated CLL. Study as a whole: Collecting the response samples happened after a median about eleven months of treatment, with a range of 6 to 36.

Study results and caveats: Clonality was higher at baseline than in age-matched healthy donors and tracked circulating CD8+ T-cell counts.

This specimen consisted of PBMCs, obtained after 12 months of ibrutinib treatment. This sequence joins TRBV2 and TRBJ2-1; TRBD1 matches at 9 bases. This sequence originates from a human donor with chronic lymphocytic leukemia. The CDR3 region has the DNA TGTGCCAGCAGTCCACGGGACAGGGTATACAATGAGCAGTTCTTC. It is translated as CASSPRDRVYNEQFF. The whole variable domain, filled in from reference TRBV2 and TRBJ2-1, reads EPEVTQTPSHQVTQMGQEVILRCVPISNHLYFYWYRQILGQKVEFLVSFYNNEISEKSEIFDDQFSVERPDGSNFTLKIRSTKLEDSAMYFCASSPRDRVYNEQFFGPGTRLTVL.